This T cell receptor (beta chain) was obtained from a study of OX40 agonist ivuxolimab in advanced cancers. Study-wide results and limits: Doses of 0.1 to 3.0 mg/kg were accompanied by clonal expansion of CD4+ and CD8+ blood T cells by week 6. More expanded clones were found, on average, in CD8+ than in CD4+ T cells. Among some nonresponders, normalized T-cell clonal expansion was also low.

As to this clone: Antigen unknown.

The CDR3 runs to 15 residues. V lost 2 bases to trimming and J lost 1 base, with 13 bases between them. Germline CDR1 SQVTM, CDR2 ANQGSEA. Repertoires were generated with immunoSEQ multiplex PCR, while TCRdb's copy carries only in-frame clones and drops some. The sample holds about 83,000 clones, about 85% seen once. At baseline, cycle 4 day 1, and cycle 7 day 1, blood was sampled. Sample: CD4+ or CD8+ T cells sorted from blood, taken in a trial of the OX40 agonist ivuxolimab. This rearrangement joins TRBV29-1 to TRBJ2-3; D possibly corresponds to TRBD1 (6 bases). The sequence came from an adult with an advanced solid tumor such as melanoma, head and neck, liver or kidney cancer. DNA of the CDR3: TGCAGCGTTGAAATGGGTGGGGGCGGCACAGATACGCAGTATTTT. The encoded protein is CSVEMGGGGTDTQYF.